These 20 T cell receptor beta chains were all obtained from the same sample, sequenced in a study of blood T cell repertoires in COVID-19. The data were produced by immunoSEQ multiplex PCR, yet TCRdb's version contains in-frame clones alone and is incomplete. The sample lists over 300,000 clones; around 89% were seen once. The sample comprised PBMCs or T cells enriched from blood (not recorded which). These receptors came from a woman aged 25 to 39 with acute COVID-19.

Note on this clone: The same CDR3 arises from other DNA sequences in this sample as well. V and J are TRBV19 and TRBJ1-1, with a tentative D call TRBD1 (5 bases). Trimming pared 6 bases from V and 4 bases from J, leaving 15 bases between. The CDR3 runs 14 residues. Germline loops: CDR1 LNHDA, CDR2 SQIVND (reference sequence). For the CDR3, the DNA is TGTGCCAGTAGCTTCTCGGGGGGGGGCACTGAAGCTTTCTTT. It is translated as CASSFSGGGTEAFF.

About this clone itself: This sample includes further DNA sequences coding for the same CDR3. The chain couples TRBV5-1 to TRBJ2-3, with 8 bases identical to TRBD2. Germline V gives CDR1 SGHRS, CDR2 YFSETQ. V shed 2 bases, J shed 1 base, and the junction held 15 bases outside the gene matches. This CDR3 spans 19 amino acids. The CDR3 DNA reads as TGCGCCAGCAGCTTTCTGGGACGGGGGGGTCCTGCGGGCACAGATACGCAGTATTTT. Translation: CASSFLGRGGPAGTDTQYF.

The chain carries TRBV10-3 and TRBJ1-5; 7 bases fit TRBD1. Germline V lookup: CDR1 ENHRY, CDR2 SYGVKD. The trim removed 0 bases at V and 2 bases at J, leaving 7 bases unmatched. The CDR3 covers 17 residues. The CDR3 here is CAISESRRGQGNQPQHF. The CDR3, as DNA: TGTGCCATCAGTGAGTCGCGGAGGGGGCAAGGCAATCAGCCCCAGCATTTT.

This clone was counted a few times. This rearrangement joins TRBV7-9 to TRBJ2-2; 7 bases agree with TRBD2. With V trimmed by 0 bases and J by 6 bases, 7 bases remained unmatched. The germline V gene has CDR1 SEHNR and CDR2 FQNEAQ (reference sequence). There are 16 residues in the CDR3. The CDR3 DNA reads TGTGCCAGCAGCTTAGCTGGCGGGGGTCCCTCCGGGGAGCTGTTTTTT. It yields the protein CASSLAGGGPSGELFF.

The chain is built from TRBV28 and TRBJ2-3, with 9 bases fitting TRBD2. Germline V gene data show CDR1 as MDHEN and CDR2 as SYDVKM. With V trimmed by 2 bases and J by 6 bases, 3 bases remained unmatched. There are 14 residues in the CDR3. The CDR3 loop is CASSLASGEDTQYF. CDR3 coding DNA: TGTGCCAGCAGTTTAGCTAGCGGGGAGGATACGCAGTATTTT.

This chain uses TRBV19 with TRBJ2-5; no reliable D call. V was clipped by 3 bases and J by 2 bases, with 10 bases between them. Germline V CDR1 and CDR2: LNHDA, SQIVND (reference sequence). The length of the CDR3 is 14 residues. CDR3 coding DNA: TGTGCCAGTAGTATGCAAGCGCCTCAAGAGACCCAGTACTTC. Protein sequence: CASSMQAPQETQYF.

The rearrangement uses TRBV3-1 (or the pseudogene TRBV3-2) and TRBJ1-1, with 8 bases fitting TRBD1. V lost 0 bases and J lost 3; bases outside the gene matches: 3. The length of the CDR3 is 15 residues. CDR1 is LGHDT, CDR2 YNNKEL, per germline (reference sequence). CDR3 nucleotides: TGTGCCAGCAGCCAAGATCAGGGGGCGGACACTGAAGCTTTCTTT. Its translation: CASSQDQGADTEAFF.

This clone was recorded only once. This CDR3 is also generated by other DNA sequences in the sample. This chain uses TRBV3-1 (or the pseudogene TRBV3-2) with TRBJ2-3; 7 nucleotides match TRBD2. In germline, CDR1 is LGHDT, CDR2 YNNKEL (reference sequence). V shed 4 bases and J 0 bases; nucleotides not matched to a gene: 4. The CDR3 covers 15 residues. DNA for the CDR3: TGTGCCAGCAGCCTTGGGACTAAGAGCACAGATACGCAGTATTTT. Translating it yields CASSLGTKSTDTQYF.

The CDR3, as DNA: TGTGCCAGCTCCTTACGGGGGAACACTGAAGCTTTCTTT. It encodes CASSLRGNTEAFF. The rearrangement links TRBV18 to TRBJ1-1; no firm D call. This CDR3 is 13 amino acids long. V was pared by 6 bases and J by 1 base, with 9 bases between. Germline V gene sequence: CDR1 KGHSH, CDR2 LQKENI.

The chain combines TRBV7-2 with TRBJ2-7; D possibly corresponds to TRBD1 (8 bases). Germline V gene sequence: CDR1 SGHTA, CDR2 FQGNSA. Trimming removed 5 bases from V and 5 bases from J, with 16 bases in between. This CDR3 spans 14 amino acids. This chain's CDR3 is CASSPWTGRDEQYF. In DNA form, the CDR3 reads TGTGCCAGCAGCCCTTGGACAGGGAGGGACGAGCAGTACTTC.

This chain links TRBV6-2 or TRBV6-3 with TRBJ2-1; 7 bases map to TRBD2. The CDR3 runs 11 residues. V shed 5 bases and J 9 bases; nucleotides not matched to a gene: 1. Germline V lookup: CDR1 MNHEY, CDR2 SVGEGT. The CDR3 coding sequence is TGTGCCAGCAGTACGGGGGGTGAGCAGTTCTTC. Its protein product is CASSTGGEQFF.

This CDR3 is CASSSRGGTNEQFF. CDR3 DNA: TGCGCCAGCAGCTCTCGGGGGGGCACGAATGAGCAGTTCTTC. The chain has TRBV5-1 and TRBJ2-1, with 8 nucleotides matching TRBD2. In germline, CDR1 is SGHRS, CDR2 YFSETQ. The V and J ends lost 3 bases and 7 bases, in that order; junction bases with no gene match: 6. This CDR3 is built from 14 residues.

This chain joins TRBV20-1 and TRBJ1-2; TRBD1 matches 7 bases. CDR1 and CDR2 from the germline V gene are DFQATT and SNEGSKA (reference sequence). This CDR3 is 11 amino acids long. Germline trimming cut 7 bases from V and 8 bases from J; bases unmatched to any gene: 7. The CDR3 protein is CSGPGQIGYTF. The CDR3 DNA sequence: TGCAGTGGTCCGGGACAGATCGGCTACACCTTC.

The rearrangement uses TRBV5-1 and TRBJ1-3; TRBD1 aligns across 7 bases. J gave up 0 bases and V 4 bases, and 16 bases lay outside the gene matches. The CDR3 is 19 residues long. CDR1 is SGHRS, CDR2 YFSETQ, per germline. The CDR3 protein is CASSTRDSFSLVSGNTIYF. The CDR3 DNA follows: TGCGCCAGCAGCACCCGGGACAGTTTTTCCCTCGTCTCTGGAAACACCATATATTTT. Filled out from reference TRBV5-1 and TRBJ1-3, the complete variable domain reads KAGVTQTPRYLIKTRGQQVTLSCSPISGHRSVSWYQQTPGQGLQFLFEYFSETQRNKGNFPGRFSGRQFSNSRSEMNVSTLELGDSALYLCASSTRDSFSLVSGNTIYFGEGSWLTVV.

The chain joins TRBV5-1 to TRBJ2-7; a weak D match, TRBD1 (6 bases). Looked up from germline, CDR1 is SGHRS and CDR2 is YFSETQ. With 2 bases removed from V and 2 bases from J, the gap between germline ends came to 17 bases. The CDR3 is 16 amino acids. DNA for the CDR3: TGCGCCAGCAGCTTTCAATCAGGGGCCCCGACCTACGAGCAGTACTTC. Translated: CASSFQSGAPTYEQYF.

The rearrangement joins TRBV24-1 to TRBJ2-2; a possible D gene is TRBD1 (6 bases). This CDR3 has 14 residues. Between the trimmed V and J ends, which lost 9 bases and 6 bases, there was a span of 16 bases. Germline V gene sequence: CDR1 KGHDR, CDR2 SFDVKD. The CDR3 loop is CATRGQAFPGELFF. CDR3 sequence (DNA): TGTGCCACCCGGGGACAAGCGTTTCCCGGGGAGCTGTTTTTT.

The chain recombines TRBV10-3 with TRBJ1-3; D might be TRBD1 (5 bases). The CDR3 has 15 amino acids. Per germline, CDR1 ENHRY and CDR2 SYGVKD. The ends were cut back, 3 bases at V and 0 bases at J, with 9 bases in the middle. The CDR3 DNA follows: TGTGCCATCAGTGAAGGGGCCAACTCTGGAAACACCATATATTTT. Amino acids: CAISEGANSGNTIYF.

The chain employs TRBV5-4 and TRBJ1-1, with D possibly matching TRBD1 (5 bases). CDR3 length: 13 residues. V lost 4 bases and J 1 base, leaving 8 bases between the germline ends. Germline values: CDR1 SGHNT, CDR2 YYREEE (reference sequence). CDR3 in amino acids: CASSLDRNTEAFF. CDR3 bases: TGTGCCAGCAGCCTCGACAGGAACACTGAAGCTTTCTTT. The full variable domain, in which reference TRBV5-4 and TRBJ1-1 provide the parts outside the CDR3, is ETGVTQSPTHLIKTRGQQVTLRCSSQSGHNTVSWYQQALGQGPQFIFQYYREEENGRGNFPPRFSGLQFPNYSSELNVNALELDDSALYLCASSLDRNTEAFFGQGTRLTVV.

The V gene is TRBV29-1, the J gene TRBJ2-1; D possibly corresponds to TRBD1 (7 bases). With 4 bases removed from V and 12 bases from J, the gap between germline ends came to 13 bases. The germline V gene encodes CDR1 SQVTM and CDR2 ANQGSEA. The CDR3 has 11 amino acids. The CDR3 here is CSVVGQGGQFF. The DNA of the CDR3 is TGCAGCGTTGTTGGGCAGGGGGGGCAGTTCTTC.

The CDR3 DNA follows: TGTGCCATCAGTGAGCCTGGACAGGCCAATCAGCCCCAGCATTTT. It translates to CAISEPGQANQPQHF. This chain joins TRBV10-3 and TRBJ1-5, with TRBD1 matching over 7 bases. Germline-derived CDR1 and CDR2 are ENHRY and SYGVKD. Trimming removed 2 bases from V and 3 bases from J; junction bases left unmatched: 4. The CDR3 runs to 15 residues.